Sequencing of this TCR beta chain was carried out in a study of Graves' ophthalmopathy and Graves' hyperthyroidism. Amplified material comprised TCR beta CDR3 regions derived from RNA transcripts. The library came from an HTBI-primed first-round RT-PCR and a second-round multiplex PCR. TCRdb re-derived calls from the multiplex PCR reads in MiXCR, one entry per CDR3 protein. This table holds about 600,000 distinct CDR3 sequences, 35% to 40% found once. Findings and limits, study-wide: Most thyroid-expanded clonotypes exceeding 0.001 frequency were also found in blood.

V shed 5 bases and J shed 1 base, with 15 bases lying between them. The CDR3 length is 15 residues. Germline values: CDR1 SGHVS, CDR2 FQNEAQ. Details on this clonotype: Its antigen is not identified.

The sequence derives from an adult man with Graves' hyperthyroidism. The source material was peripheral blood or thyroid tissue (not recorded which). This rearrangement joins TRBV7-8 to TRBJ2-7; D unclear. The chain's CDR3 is CASSPSVGRSYEQYF. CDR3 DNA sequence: TGTGCCAGCAGCCCTTCAGTAGGTAGATCCTACGAGCAGTACTTC.